This passage covers 23 T cell receptor beta chains from one sample sequenced in a study of shared clonotypes between healthy human individuals. Data came from immunoSEQ multiplex PCR; TCRdb stores just in-frame clones and leaves some out. The table lists hundreds of thousands of clones, 96% of them singletons. CD8 cells classed as naive were CD45RO-negative and positively selected for CCR7, excluding terminally differentiated effector memory CD45RA+ cells. Sequenced: naive CD8+ T cells sorted from blood. These receptor sequences come from a woman in her twenties or thirties in good health.

The rearrangement uses TRBV6-1 and TRBJ2-7; D might be TRBD1 (6 bases). V lost 2 bases, J lost 4 bases, and 21 bases lay in between. This CDR3 comprises 17 residues. Per the germline V gene, CDR1 is MNHNS and CDR2 is SASEGT. The CDR3 here is CASSEYPPGWGLYEQYF. CDR3 nucleotide sequence: TGTGCCAGCAGTGAATACCCACCGGGCTGGGGGCTTTACGAGCAGTACTTC.

The gene calls are TRBV7-9 and TRBJ2-1; 9 bases are a match to TRBD2. The CDR3 sequence is 18 residues long. Germline-derived CDR1 and CDR2 are SEHNR and FQNEAQ (reference sequence). The V gene end was trimmed by 0 bases and the J gene end by 0 bases; junction bases not matched to a gene: 6. This CDR3 reads CASSLALAGLSSYNEQFF. The CDR3 DNA is TGTGCCAGCAGCTTAGCGCTAGCGGGATTGAGCTCCTACAATGAGCAGTTCTTC.

This chain's CDR3 is CAWTPGGDGGYTF. In DNA, the CDR3 is TGTGCCTGGACACCCGGAGGGGACGGTGGCTACACCTTC. The genes are TRBV30 and TRBJ1-2, with D maybe TRBD1 (5 bases). Germline V CDR1 and CDR2: GTSNPN, SVGIG (reference sequence). V lost 4 bases to trimming and J lost 7 bases, with 16 bases between them. The CDR3 consists of 13 residues. The whole variable domain, filled in from reference TRBV30 and TRBJ1-2, reads SQTIHQWPATLVQPVGSPLSLECTVEGTSNPNLYWYRQAAGRGLQLLFYSVGIGQISSEVPQNLSASRPQDRQFILSSKKLLLSDSGFYLCAWTPGGDGGYTFGSGTRLTVV.

The rearrangement uses TRBV9 and TRBJ1-4; 8 positions match TRBD1. V lost 3 bases to trimming and J lost 6 bases; unmatched junction nucleotides: 1. This CDR3 region has 13 residues. Germline loops: CDR1 SGDLS, CDR2 YYNGEE. The CDR3 DNA is TGTGCCAGCAGCGGGGGACAGGATGAAAAACTGTTTTTT. Its protein is CASSGGQDEKLFF.

V is TRBV2 and J is TRBJ2-1; the match to TRBD2 covers 8 bases. Germline loops: CDR1 SNHLY, CDR2 FYNNEI. V gave up 7 bases and J gave up 7 bases; unmatched junction bases: 12. CDR3 length: 15 residues. CDR3 protein: CASNPLAEMRNEQFF. CDR3 DNA sequence: TGTGCCAGCAACCCACTAGCGGAGATGAGGAATGAGCAGTTCTTC. The variable domain in full, with the rest retrieved from reference TRBV2 and TRBJ2-1, is EPEVTQTPSHQVTQMGQEVILRCVPISNHLYFYWYRQILGQKVEFLVSFYNNEISEKSEIFDDQFSVERPDGSNFTLKIRSTKLEDSAMYFCASNPLAEMRNEQFFGPGTRLTVL.

The rearrangement joins TRBV7-9 to TRBJ2-7; D remains ambiguous. Germline values: CDR1 SEHNR, CDR2 FQNEAQ (reference sequence). The ends were cut back, 2 bases at V and 3 bases at J, with 23 bases in the middle. This CDR3 contains 18 residues. In DNA, the CDR3 is TGTGCCAGCAGCTTAAACCGACCCGGAGAGGTCCCCTACTACGAGCAGTACTTC. It is translated as CASSLNRPGEVPYYEQYF. Full variable domain (outside the CDR3, taken from reference TRBV7-9 and TRBJ2-7): DTGVSQNPRHKITKRGQNVTFRCDPISEHNRLYWYRQTLGQGPEFLTYFQNEAQLEKSRLLSDRFSAERPKGSFSTLEIQRTEQGDSAMYLCASSLNRPGEVPYYEQYFGPGTRLTVT.

This clone was detected once. This chain connects TRBV5-4 to TRBJ1-1; TRBD1 matches at 7 bases. This CDR3 comprises 15 residues. The germline V gene has CDR1 SGHNT and CDR2 YYREEE (reference sequence). V lost 4 bases, J lost 1 base, and 7 bases stayed unmatched. This chain's CDR3 is CASSVVRGTNTEAFF. Written as DNA, the CDR3 is TGTGCCAGCAGCGTCGTCAGGGGGACGAACACTGAAGCTTTCTTT.

This CDR3 is CASSPLVGVGGYTF. The CDR3 coding sequence is TGTGCCAGCAGCCCGCTAGTCGGGGTAGGGGGCTACACCTTC. The chain recombines TRBV13 with TRBJ1-2; unclear D gene. Trimming took off 5 bases at V and 8 bases at J, with 18 bases between the two ends. CDR3 size: 14 residues. Germline V lookup: CDR1 PRHDT, CDR2 FYEKMQ (reference sequence).

V is TRBV19 and J is TRBJ1-1; 7 bases align to TRBD1. The germline V gene has CDR1 LNHDA and CDR2 SQIVND (reference sequence). This CDR3 has 17 residues. V gave up 4 bases and J gave up 1 base; unmatched junction bases: 12. CDR3 protein: CASSRQGVTRQNTEAFF. For the CDR3, the DNA is TGTGCCAGTAGTAGACAGGGAGTCACTAGGCAGAACACTGAAGCTTTCTTT.

This clone was seen just once. The V and J genes are TRBV11-2 and TRBJ2-5; D gene unclear. V was clipped by 4 bases and J by 1 base, with 19 bases between them. In germline, CDR1 is SGHAT, CDR2 FQNNGV. The CDR3 is 17 amino acids. The CDR3 spells CASSSGRAMTGQETQYF. The DNA of the CDR3 is TGTGCCAGCAGCTCCGGTAGGGCGATGACTGGCCAAGAGACCCAGTACTTC. The whole variable domain, remainder taken from reference TRBV11-2 and TRBJ2-5, is EAGVAQSPRYKIIEKRQSVAFWCNPISGHATLYWYQQILGQGPKLLIQFQNNGVVDDSQLPKDRFSAERLKGVDSTLKIQPAKLEDSAVYLCASSSGRAMTGQETQYFGPGTRLLVL.

The chain carries TRBV9 and TRBJ2-7; D not resolved. Trimming removed 5 bases at V and 8 bases at J, with 17 bases between. The length of the CDR3 is 13 residues. Germline loops: CDR1 SGDLS, CDR2 YYNGEE. CDR3 amino acids: CASSQDASYKQYF. The DNA of the CDR3 is TGTGCCAGCAGTCAGGACGCGTCATACAAGCAGTACTTC.

V gene TRBV28 combines with J gene TRBJ1-5; D is uncertain. The CDR3 spans 11 residues. Germline CDR1 and CDR2: MDHEN and SYDVKM. V lost 6 bases and J 9 bases, leaving 9 bases between the germline ends. The CDR3 sequence: CASRRPGPQHF. CDR3 DNA: TGTGCCAGCAGACGGCCAGGGCCCCAGCATTTT.

A single count supports this clone. J is TRBJ2-7 and V is TRBV5-4; 8 bases align to TRBD2. Trimming cost V 3 bases and J 2 bases; bases outside gene matches: 10. Germline V gene sequence: CDR1 SGHNT, CDR2 YYREEE (reference sequence). This CDR3 is 16 amino acids long. The CDR3 sequence is CASSSPETSAPYEQYF. CDR3 coding DNA: TGTGCCAGCAGCTCCCCAGAGACTAGCGCTCCCTACGAGCAGTACTTC.

The CDR3, as DNA: TGTGCCAGCAGGGCTTTGCGGGGCGAGCAGTACTTC. This gives the protein CASRALRGEQYF. This chain joins TRBV28 and TRBJ2-7, with a weak D call TRBD2 (6 bases). The CDR3 sequence is 12 residues long. V shed 6 bases and J shed 6 bases, with 12 bases lying between them. The germline CDR1 and CDR2 sequences are MDHEN and SYDVKM.

This clone was recorded only once. This chain joins TRBV28 and TRBJ2-7; 8 bases map to TRBD1. The CDR3 sequence is 13 residues long. The germline gives CDR1 MDHEN, CDR2 SYDVKM. Trimming at V came to 10 bases and at J to 6 bases, leaving 11 bases not matched to a gene. DNA for the CDR3: TGTGCCACCACGAGACAGGGGATGGGCGAGCAGTACTTC. It is translated as CATTRQGMGEQYF. The full variable domain, its missing parts supplied by reference TRBV28 and TRBJ2-7, is DVKVTQSSRYLVKRTGEKVFLECVQDMDHENMFWYRQDPGLGLRLIYFSYDVKMKEKGDIPEGYSVSREKKERFSLILESASTNQTSMYLCATTRQGMGEQYFGPGTRLTVT.

Only one count was recorded for this clone. The rearrangement uses TRBV2 and TRBJ2-3, with TRBD2 identical over 9 bases. CDR3 size: 18 residues. Germline V CDR1 and CDR2: SNHLY, FYNNEI. Unmatched junction bases numbered 18, after V lost 6 bases and J lost 5 bases. CDR3 in amino acids: CASSPRHVQAGGVDTQYF. CDR3 DNA sequence: TGTGCCAGCAGCCCCCGACACGTCCAGGCGGGAGGGGTAGATACGCAGTATTTT.

This rearrangement joins TRBV28 to TRBJ1-1; 7 bases are a match to TRBD1. This CDR3 is 12 amino acids long. Looked up from germline, CDR1 is MDHEN and CDR2 is SYDVKM. With 5 bases clipped from V and 9 bases from J, the junction kept 6 bases outside the gene matches. The CDR3 DNA reads TGTGCCAGCAGTACCGACAGGGATCAAGCTTTCTTT. This gives the protein CASSTDRDQAFF.

This clone is a singleton in its sample. CDR3 in amino acids: CASSIDPGREDTGELFF. CDR3 sequence (DNA): TGTGCCAGTAGTATAGATCCAGGCAGGGAGGACACCGGGGAGCTGTTTTTT. The rearrangement links TRBV19 to TRBJ2-2, with D possibly being TRBD2 (6 bases). CDR3 size: 17 residues. With 0 bases removed from V and 3 bases from J, the gap between germline ends came to 14 bases. Germline V gene lookup returns CDR1 LNHDA and CDR2 SQIVND (reference sequence).

V and J are TRBV7-3 and TRBJ1-2; D not resolved. CDR1 and CDR2 (germline): SGHTA, FQGTGA. V was pared by 2 bases and J by 7 bases, with 11 bases between. This CDR3 contains 13 residues. The CDR3 loop reads CASSLLLGAGYTF. The CDR3 nucleotides read TGTGCCAGCAGCTTATTACTGGGAGCTGGCTACACCTTC.

This clone was seen once. This chain connects TRBV7-8 to TRBJ1-4, with TRBD1 matching 7 bases. From germline, CDR1 is SGHVS and CDR2 FQNEAQ. The CDR3 runs 16 residues. J lost 7 bases, V lost 0 bases, and 8 bases had no gene match. The CDR3 sequence: CASSLARPAGGEKLFF. The CDR3 nucleotides read TGTGCCAGCAGCTTAGCGCGTCCGGCAGGGGGTGAAAAACTGTTTTTT.

The rearrangement links TRBV2 to TRBJ2-3; maybe TRBD2 (5 bases). V gave up 6 bases and J gave up 2 bases, with 15 bases separating them. CDR1 and CDR2 (germline): SNHLY, FYNNEI. The CDR3 is 15 residues long. As DNA, the CDR3 is TGTGCCAGCAGAGCTACTAGATCGTCCACAGATACGCAGTATTTT. This codes for CASRATRSSTDTQYF.

The chain uses TRBV5-1 and TRBJ2-2; no reliable D call. The CDR3 sequence is 16 residues long. The V gene lost 9 bases and the J gene lost 0 bases, with 18 bases spanning the gap. Looked up from germline, CDR1 is SGHRS and CDR2 is YFSETQ. The CDR3: CATQPRATANTGELFF. DNA for the CDR3: TGCGCCACCCAACCACGTGCTACCGCGAACACCGGGGAGCTGTTTTTT.

The rearrangement links TRBV9 to TRBJ1-4, with D unclear. The CDR3 spans 14 residues. Per the germline V gene, CDR1 is SGDLS and CDR2 is YYNGEE. Trimming removed 4 bases at V and 7 bases at J, with 14 bases between. CDR3 bases: TGTGCCAGCAGCCCAGAGCTATTGGTTGAAAAACTGTTTTTT. This encodes CASSPELLVEKLFF. Filled out from reference TRBV9 and TRBJ1-4, the complete variable domain reads DSGVTQTPKHLITATGQRVTLRCSPRSGDLSVYWYQQSLDQGLQFLIQYYNGEERAKGNILERFSAQQFPDLHSELNLSSLELGDSALYFCASSPELLVEKLFFGSGTQLSVL.